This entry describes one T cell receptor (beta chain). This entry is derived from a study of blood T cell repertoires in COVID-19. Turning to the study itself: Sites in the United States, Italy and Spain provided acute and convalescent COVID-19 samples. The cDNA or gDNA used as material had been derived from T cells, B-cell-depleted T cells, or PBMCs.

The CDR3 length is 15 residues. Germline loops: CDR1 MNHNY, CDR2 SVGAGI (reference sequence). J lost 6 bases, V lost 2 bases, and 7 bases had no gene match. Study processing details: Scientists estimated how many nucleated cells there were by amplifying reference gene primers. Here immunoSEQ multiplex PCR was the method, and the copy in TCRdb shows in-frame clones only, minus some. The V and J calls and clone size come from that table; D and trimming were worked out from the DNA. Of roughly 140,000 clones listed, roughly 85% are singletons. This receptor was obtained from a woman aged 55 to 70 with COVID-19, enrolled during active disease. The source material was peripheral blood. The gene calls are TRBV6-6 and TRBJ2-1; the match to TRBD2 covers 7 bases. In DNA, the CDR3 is TGTGCCAGCAGTTACGGGACGGGGGGAACCAATGAGCAGTTCTTC. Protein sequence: CASSYGTGGTNEQFF.